This T cell receptor (beta chain) is drawn from a study of cytomegalovirus exposure and HLA in healthy donors. This clone appeared once. Amplification used 60 Vbeta primers and 13 Jbeta primers. The repertoire was sequenced with immunoSEQ multiplex PCR; TCRdb's copy has only in-frame clones and lacks some. The sample lists around 100,000 clones, less than 85% occurring once. Trimming took off 5 bases at V and 2 bases at J, with 9 bases between the two ends. The CDR3 is 13 amino acids. Germline V lookup: CDR1 LNHDA, CDR2 SQIVND (reference sequence). The sample was PBMCs. The sequence derives from a woman in her fifties or sixties in good health and CMV-seropositive. V gene TRBV19 combines with J gene TRBJ2-5; perhaps TRBD2 as D (5 bases). DNA of the CDR3: TGTGCCAGTAGTGATTCGGGGCAAGAGACCCAGTACTTC. Encoded protein: CASSDSGQETQYF.